The 9 T cell receptor beta chains given below trace back to one sample, sequenced in a study of T cells in Graves' hyperthyroidism and ophthalmopathy. It was RNA transcripts that yielded the amplified TCR beta CDR3 regions. A first-round RT-PCR of the TCR CDR3 used the HTBI primer set. TCRdb re-derived calls from the multiplex PCR reads in MiXCR, one entry per CDR3 protein. The data contain hundreds of thousands of distinct CDR3 sequences, just under 20% of them singletons. The sequencing input was blood. The receptors come from a man in his forties with Graves' ophthalmopathy.

This clonotype was counted between two and nine times. The rearrangement links TRBV7-9 to TRBJ1-6; D not certain. Germline V CDR1 and CDR2: SEHNR, FQNEAQ (reference sequence). The CDR3 runs to 15 residues. Trimming stripped 5 bases from V and 9 bases from J, with 17 bases between. CDR3 sequence: CASSPAAGFGSPLHF. For the CDR3, the DNA is TGTGCCAGCAGCCCAGCCGCGGGGTTTGGTTCACCCCTCCACTTT.

This clonotype was seen more than once but under ten times. The chain employs TRBV19 and TRBJ1-1; D not resolved. Germline V lookup: CDR1 LNHDA, CDR2 SQIVND (reference sequence). Between the trimmed V and J ends, which lost 7 bases and 0 bases, there was a span of 9 bases. CDR3 length equals 13 residues. The CDR3 is CASIGSMNTEAFF. In DNA form, the CDR3 reads TGTGCCAGTATCGGCTCAATGAACACTGAAGCTTTCTTT.

V and J are TRBV10-3 and TRBJ2-7; a possible D gene is TRBD2 (6 bases). The CDR3 loop spans 15 amino acids. The V end was cut by 3 bases, the J end by 2 bases, with 14 bases between. Germline V CDR1 and CDR2: ENHRY, SYGVKD. CDR3 sequence reads: CAISDAGIGTYEQYF. DNA for the CDR3: TGTGCCATCAGTGATGCGGGAATCGGAACCTACGAGCAGTACTTC.

V usage is TRBV18 and J usage is TRBJ2-5, with D perhaps TRBD1 or TRBD2 (5 bases each). The CDR3 loop spans 16 amino acids. V gave up 8 bases and J gave up 1 base, with 20 bases separating them. Germline-derived CDR1 and CDR2 are KGHSH and LQKENI. CDR3 sequence: CASGSGTDSFQETQYF. The CDR3 nucleotides read TGTGCCAGCGGCTCCGGGACCGACAGTTTCCAAGAGACCCAGTACTTC.

In its sample, this clonotype was seen many times. The V and J genes are TRBV11-2 and TRBJ2-5; TRBD2 might be the D (6 bases). The CDR3 runs 14 residues. V was cut by 1 base and J by 4 bases, with 10 bases left in between. The germline gives CDR1 SGHAT, CDR2 FQNNGV. The CDR3 DNA reads as TGTGCCAGCAGCTTAGGGTACGGGAGAGAGACCCAGTACTTC. This translates into CASSLGYGRETQYF.

In regard to this clonotype: A junction boundary mismatches the germline segment, possibly from a read error. The chain is built from TRBV12-3 or TRBV12-4 and TRBJ2-1; 10 nucleotides agree with TRBD2. The CDR3 has 15 amino acids. The CDR3 DNA sequence: TGCGCCAGCAGCCCCGGACTAGCGGCCGACAATGAGCAGTTCTTC. It specifies CASSPGLAADNEQFF.

The V gene is TRBV19, the J gene TRBJ2-1; maybe TRBD2 (6 bases). The CDR3 sequence is 15 residues long. CDR1 is LNHDA and CDR2 is SQIVND in the germline V gene (reference sequence). V shed 3 bases and J shed 3 bases, with 12 bases lying between them. The CDR3 reads CASSMAGLRYNEQFF. The CDR3 DNA reads TGTGCCAGTAGTATGGCAGGACTACGCTACAATGAGCAGTTCTTC.

The CDR3 DNA reads TGCAGTGCAACACAGGCAACCGGGCTCTATGGCTACACCTTC. It is translated as CSATQATGLYGYTF. The chain joins TRBV20-1 to TRBJ1-2, with D perhaps TRBD1 (5 bases). The V end was cut by 6 bases, the J end by 4 bases, with 18 bases between. Per germline, CDR1 DFQATT and CDR2 SNEGSKA (reference sequence). The CDR3 totals 14 residues.

Regarding this clonotype: Possible read error: a much larger clone is one base away. The genes are TRBV5-5 and TRBJ2-1, with a possible D match to TRBD1 (5 bases). Germline values: CDR1 SGHKS, CDR2 YYEKEE (reference sequence). The V gene lost 5 bases and the J gene lost 5 bases, with 17 bases spanning the gap. The CDR3 length is 15 residues. The CDR3 DNA follows: TGTGCCAGCAGTTTAACTAACAGGATTAACAATGAGCAGTTCTTC. Its protein product is CASSLTNRINNEQFF.